This T cell receptor beta chain was found in a study of OX40 agonist ivuxolimab in advanced cancers. In the study overall: Ivuxolimab was an agonistic, fully human IgG2 monoclonal antibody directed against OX40 (CD134), a costimulatory receptor. In the dose-escalation cohort, approximately 82% of patients were male, and the mean age was approximately 60 years, with a range of roughly 20 to 80. The paper reports the monotherapy dose-escalation portion (N of about 47 patients) of the phase I ivuxolimab trial. Intravenous ivuxolimab was administered to patients every 2 weeks at six dose levels: 0.01, 0.1, 0.3, 1.5, 3 and 10 mg/kg. Prior anti-PD-1, anti-PD-L1 or anti-CTLA-4 therapy was permitted, and about two fifths of dose-escalation patients had received checkpoint inhibitors. The purpose of peripheral TCRbeta sequencing was to test whether ivuxolimab changed TCR sequence diversity and led to clonal T-cell expansion. Of the 50 to 55 dose-escalation patients, hepatocellular carcinoma was present in approximately 20, melanoma in approximately 15, renal cell carcinoma in 9 and head and neck cancer in 9. Three dose-escalation patients achieved partial responses, one with hepatocellular carcinoma and two with cutaneous melanoma. The paper's findings and limits, for the study overall: On average, CD8+ T cells showed more expanded clones than CD4+ T cells after ivuxolimab. In the 0.1-3.0 mg/kg groups, partial responders were among the patients with the lowest normalized peripheral clonal expansion, particularly in CD8+ T cells. Low levels of normalized T-cell clonal expansion were also seen in some patients who did not respond. Clonal expansion of both CD4+ and CD8+ blood T cells was observed from baseline to week 6 at doses 0.1 to 3.0 mg/kg. Which antigens the clonally expanded peripheral T cells were specific for was not determined.

About this clone: Its antigen specificity is not known. Base qualities are missing; no much larger clone stands one base away.

Patients with a history of autoimmune disease or receiving systemic immunosuppression were excluded from the trial. Peripheral blood for TCR sequencing was collected from all dose cohorts at baseline, on cycle 4 day 1, and on cycle 7 day 1. Samples were obtained from an open-label, multicenter, first-in-human phase I dose-escalation trial of ivuxolimab. The trial enrolled adults with locally advanced or metastatic head and neck squamous cell, hepatocellular, melanoma or renal cell carcinoma. Before TCR sequencing, CD4+ T cells and CD8+ T cells were sorted from peripheral blood as separate populations. Genomic DNA was isolated from the sorted cells so that the TCRbeta CDR3 region could be sequenced. The immunoSEQ Assay was used to sequence the TCRbeta CDR3 regions. The table comes from immuneACCESS by way of TCRdb, which keeps in-frame sequences with V and J called. Part of the clones is missing from these tables; in studies checked, under half for an unresolved V gene and the rest for unknown reasons. Recorded for this sample are nearly 80,000 clones; about 85% of them occurred a single time. The ten most abundant clones make up roughly 3.4% of the sample.

The specimen was CD4+ or CD8+ T cells sorted from blood, collected in a trial of the OX40 agonist ivuxolimab. This clonotype was sampled from an adult with an advanced solid tumor such as melanoma, head and neck, liver or kidney cancer.

CDR3 loop: CASSFDREQPQHF. The DNA sequence is as follows: TGTGCCAGCAGCTTCGACAGGGAGCAGCCCCAGCATTTT. The chain uses TRBV7-2 and TRBJ1-5, and 7 junction bases match TRBD1. Clipping removes 3 bases from V and 7 bases from J, with 3 as the unmatched junction base count. Per the germline V gene, SGHTA is the CDR1 and FQGNSA is the CDR2. The CDR3 has 13 amino acids, counting the end cysteine and phenylalanine. The retained sequence is limited to the CDR3, 39 bases, with the frame set at the first base.